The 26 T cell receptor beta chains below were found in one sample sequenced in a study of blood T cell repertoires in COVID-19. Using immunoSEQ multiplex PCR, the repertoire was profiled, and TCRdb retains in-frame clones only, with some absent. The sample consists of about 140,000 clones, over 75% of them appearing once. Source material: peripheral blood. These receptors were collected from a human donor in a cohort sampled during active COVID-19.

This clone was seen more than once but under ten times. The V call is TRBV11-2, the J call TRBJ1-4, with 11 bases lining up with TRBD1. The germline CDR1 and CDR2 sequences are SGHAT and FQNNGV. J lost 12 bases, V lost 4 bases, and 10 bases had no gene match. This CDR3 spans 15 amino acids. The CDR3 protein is CASSSGQGADRQLFF. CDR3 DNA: TGTGCCAGCAGCTCTGGACAGGGGGCGGATCGGCAACTGTTTTTT.

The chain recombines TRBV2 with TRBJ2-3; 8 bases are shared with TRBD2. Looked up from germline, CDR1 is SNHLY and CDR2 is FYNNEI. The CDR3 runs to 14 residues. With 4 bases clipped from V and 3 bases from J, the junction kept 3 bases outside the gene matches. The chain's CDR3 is CASSAGLETDTQYF. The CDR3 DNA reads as TGTGCCAGCAGTGCGGGACTAGAGACAGATACGCAGTATTTT.

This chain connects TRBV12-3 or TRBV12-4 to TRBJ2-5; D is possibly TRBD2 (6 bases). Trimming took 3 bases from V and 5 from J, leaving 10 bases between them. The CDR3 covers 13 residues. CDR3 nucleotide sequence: TGTGCCAGCAGTTTGACTAGTGGGGAGACCCAGTACTTC. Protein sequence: CASSLTSGETQYF.

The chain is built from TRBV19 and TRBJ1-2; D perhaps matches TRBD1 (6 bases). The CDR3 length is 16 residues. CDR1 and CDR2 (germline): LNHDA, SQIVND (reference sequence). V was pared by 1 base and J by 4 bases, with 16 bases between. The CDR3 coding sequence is TGTGCCAGTAGTATAGGGACAGTGATATTCGGCTATGGCTACACCTTC. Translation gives CASSIGTVIFGYGYTF.

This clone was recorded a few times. CDR3: CASSLGSGYNEKLFF. The CDR3 coding sequence is TGTGCCAGCAGCTTAGGCTCGGGTTATAATGAAAAACTGTTTTTT. The rearrangement joins TRBV7-9 to TRBJ1-4; D gene unclear. CDR3 size: 15 residues. V was clipped by 1 base and J by 4 bases, with 10 bases between them. Germline CDR1 and CDR2: SEHNR and FQNEAQ (reference sequence).

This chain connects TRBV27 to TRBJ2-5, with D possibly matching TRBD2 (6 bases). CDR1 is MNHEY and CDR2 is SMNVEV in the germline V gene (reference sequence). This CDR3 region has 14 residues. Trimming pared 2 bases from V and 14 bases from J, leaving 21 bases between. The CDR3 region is CASSLRTTFSEVYF. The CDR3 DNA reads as TGTGCCAGCAGTTTACGGACTACCTTTAGCGAAGTTTACTTC.

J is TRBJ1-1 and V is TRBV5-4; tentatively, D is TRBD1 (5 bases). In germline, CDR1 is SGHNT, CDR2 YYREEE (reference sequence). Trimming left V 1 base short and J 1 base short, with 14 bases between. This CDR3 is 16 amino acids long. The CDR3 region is CASSLQGRGWNTEAFF. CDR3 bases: TGTGCCAGCAGCTTGCAGGGAAGGGGTTGGAACACTGAAGCTTTCTTT.

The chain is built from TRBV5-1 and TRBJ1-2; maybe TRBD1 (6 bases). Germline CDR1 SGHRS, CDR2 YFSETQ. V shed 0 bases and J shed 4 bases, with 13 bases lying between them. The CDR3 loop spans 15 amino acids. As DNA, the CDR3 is TGCGCCAGCAGCTTGGAGGGACAATTTAGCTATGGCTACACCTTC. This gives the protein CASSLEGQFSYGYTF. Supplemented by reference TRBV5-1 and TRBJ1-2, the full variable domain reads KAGVTQTPRYLIKTRGQQVTLSCSPISGHRSVSWYQQTPGQGLQFLFEYFSETQRNKGNFPGRFSGRQFSNSRSEMNVSTLELGDSALYLCASSLEGQFSYGYTFGSGTRLTVV.

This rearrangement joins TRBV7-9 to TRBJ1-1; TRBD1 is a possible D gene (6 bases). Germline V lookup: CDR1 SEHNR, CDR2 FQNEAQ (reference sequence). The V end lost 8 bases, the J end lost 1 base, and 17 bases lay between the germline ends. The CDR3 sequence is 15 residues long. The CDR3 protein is CASSRGGPTNTEAFF. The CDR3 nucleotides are TGTGCCAGCTCCCGGGGGGGGCCGACGAACACTGAAGCTTTCTTT.

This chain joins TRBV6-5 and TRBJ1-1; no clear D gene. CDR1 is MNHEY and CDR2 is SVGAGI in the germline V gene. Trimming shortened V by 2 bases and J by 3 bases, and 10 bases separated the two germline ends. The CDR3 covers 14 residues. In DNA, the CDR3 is TGTGCCAGCAGTTACCGTAGCAGACACACTGAAGCTTTCTTT. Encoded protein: CASSYRSRHTEAFF.

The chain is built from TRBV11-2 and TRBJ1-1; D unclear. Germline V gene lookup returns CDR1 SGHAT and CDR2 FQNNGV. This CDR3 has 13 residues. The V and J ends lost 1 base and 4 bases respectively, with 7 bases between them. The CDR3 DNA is TGTGCCAGCAGCTTAGCCCCGTTCACTGAAGCTTTCTTT. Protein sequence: CASSLAPFTEAFF.

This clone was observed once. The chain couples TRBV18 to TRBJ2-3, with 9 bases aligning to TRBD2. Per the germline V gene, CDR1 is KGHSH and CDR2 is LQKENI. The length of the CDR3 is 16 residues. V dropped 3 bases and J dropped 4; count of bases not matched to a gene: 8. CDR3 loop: CASSPLGSGRPDTQYF. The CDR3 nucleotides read TGTGCCAGCTCACCCCTGGGTAGCGGGAGACCAGATACGCAGTATTTT.

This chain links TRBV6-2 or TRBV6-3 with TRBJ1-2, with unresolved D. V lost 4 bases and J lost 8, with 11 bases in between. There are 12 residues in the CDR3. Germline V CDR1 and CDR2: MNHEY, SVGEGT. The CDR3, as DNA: TGTGCCAGCAGTTCGTACTCGGGGGGCTACACCTTC. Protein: CASSSYSGGYTF.

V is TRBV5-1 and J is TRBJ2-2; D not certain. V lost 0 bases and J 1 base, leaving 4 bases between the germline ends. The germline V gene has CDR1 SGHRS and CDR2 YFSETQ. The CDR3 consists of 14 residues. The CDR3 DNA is TGCGCCAGCAGCTTGGATCGGAACACCGGGGAGCTGTTTTTT. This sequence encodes CASSLDRNTGELFF.

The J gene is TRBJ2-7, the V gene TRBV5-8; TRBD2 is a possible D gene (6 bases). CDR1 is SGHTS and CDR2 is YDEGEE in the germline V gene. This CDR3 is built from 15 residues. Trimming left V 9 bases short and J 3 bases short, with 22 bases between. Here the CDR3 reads CATSPRRDPLYEQYF. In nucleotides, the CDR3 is TGTGCCACCTCCCCCAGGAGGGACCCTCTCTACGAGCAGTACTTC.

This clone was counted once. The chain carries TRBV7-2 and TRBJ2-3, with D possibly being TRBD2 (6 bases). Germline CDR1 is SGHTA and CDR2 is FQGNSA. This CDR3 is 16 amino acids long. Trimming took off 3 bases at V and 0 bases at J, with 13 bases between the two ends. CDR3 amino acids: CASSLIADSSTDTQYF. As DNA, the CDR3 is TGTGCCAGCAGCTTGATAGCGGACTCTAGCACAGATACGCAGTATTTT.

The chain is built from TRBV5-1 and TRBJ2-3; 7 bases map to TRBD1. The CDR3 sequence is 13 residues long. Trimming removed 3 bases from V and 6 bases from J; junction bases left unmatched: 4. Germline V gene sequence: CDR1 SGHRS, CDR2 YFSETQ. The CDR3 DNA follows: TGCGCCAGCAGCTCGGAGACAGGGGATACGCAGTATTTT. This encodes CASSSETGDTQYF.

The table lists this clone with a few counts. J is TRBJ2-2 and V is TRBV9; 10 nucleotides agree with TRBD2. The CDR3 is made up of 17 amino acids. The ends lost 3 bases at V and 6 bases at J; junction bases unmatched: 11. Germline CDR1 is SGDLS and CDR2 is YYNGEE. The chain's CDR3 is CASSATLAGVSPGELFF. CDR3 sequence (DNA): TGTGCCAGCAGCGCTACGCTAGCGGGAGTTTCTCCCGGGGAGCTGTTTTTT.

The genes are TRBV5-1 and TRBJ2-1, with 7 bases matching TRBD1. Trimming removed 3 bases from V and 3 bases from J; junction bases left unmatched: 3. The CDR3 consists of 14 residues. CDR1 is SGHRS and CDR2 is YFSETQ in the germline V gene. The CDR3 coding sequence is TGCGCCAGCAGCTCGACAGGGATCTACAATGAGCAGTTCTTC. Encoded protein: CASSSTGIYNEQFF. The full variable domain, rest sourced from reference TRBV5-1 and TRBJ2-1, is KAGVTQTPRYLIKTRGQQVTLSCSPISGHRSVSWYQQTPGQGLQFLFEYFSETQRNKGNFPGRFSGRQFSNSRSEMNVSTLELGDSALYLCASSSTGIYNEQFFGPGTRLTVL.

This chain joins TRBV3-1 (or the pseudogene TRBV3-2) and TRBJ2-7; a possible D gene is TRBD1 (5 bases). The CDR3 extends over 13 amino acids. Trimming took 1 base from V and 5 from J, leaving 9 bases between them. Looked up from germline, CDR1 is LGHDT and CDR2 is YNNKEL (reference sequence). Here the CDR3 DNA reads TGTGCCAGCAGCCAAGTCTGGGGCGACGAGCAGTACTTC. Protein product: CASSQVWGDEQYF.

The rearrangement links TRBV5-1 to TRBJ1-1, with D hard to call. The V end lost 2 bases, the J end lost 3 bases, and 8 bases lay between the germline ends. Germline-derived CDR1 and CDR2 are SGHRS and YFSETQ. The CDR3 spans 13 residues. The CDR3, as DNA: TGCGCCAGCAGCTTTGGCGGATACACTGAAGCTTTCTTT. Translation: CASSFGGYTEAFF.

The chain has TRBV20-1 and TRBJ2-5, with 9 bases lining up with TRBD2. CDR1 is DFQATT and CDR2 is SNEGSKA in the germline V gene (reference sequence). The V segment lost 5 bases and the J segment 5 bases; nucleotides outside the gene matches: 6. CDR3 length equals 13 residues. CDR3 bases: TGCAGTGCTCGTGGACTAGCGCCGGAGACCCAGTACTTC. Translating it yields CSARGLAPETQYF.

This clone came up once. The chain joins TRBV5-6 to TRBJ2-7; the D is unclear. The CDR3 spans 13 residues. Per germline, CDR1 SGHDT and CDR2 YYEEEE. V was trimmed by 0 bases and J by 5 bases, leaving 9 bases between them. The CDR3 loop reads CASSLAPSDEQYF. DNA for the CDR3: TGTGCCAGCAGCTTGGCCCCATCGGACGAGCAGTACTTC. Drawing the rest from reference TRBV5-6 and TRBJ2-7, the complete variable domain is DAGVTQSPTHLIKTRGQQVTLRCSPKSGHDTVSWYQQALGQGPQFIFQYYEEEERQRGNFPDRFSGHQFPNYSSELNVNALLLGDSALYLCASSLAPSDEQYFGPGTRLTVT.

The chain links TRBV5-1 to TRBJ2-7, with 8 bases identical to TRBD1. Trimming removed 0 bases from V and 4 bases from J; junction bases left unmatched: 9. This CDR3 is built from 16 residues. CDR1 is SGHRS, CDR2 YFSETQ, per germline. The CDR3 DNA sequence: TGCGCCAGCAGCTTGGGCCTCCAGGGGGCTTCTTACGAGCAGTACTTC. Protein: CASSLGLQGASYEQYF.

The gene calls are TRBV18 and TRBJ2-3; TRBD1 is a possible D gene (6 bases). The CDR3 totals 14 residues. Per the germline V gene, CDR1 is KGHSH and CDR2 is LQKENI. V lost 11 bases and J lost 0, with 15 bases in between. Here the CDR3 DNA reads TGTGCCGTCCAGGGGCGGGTTAGCACAGATACGCAGTATTTT. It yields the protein CAVQGRVSTDTQYF.

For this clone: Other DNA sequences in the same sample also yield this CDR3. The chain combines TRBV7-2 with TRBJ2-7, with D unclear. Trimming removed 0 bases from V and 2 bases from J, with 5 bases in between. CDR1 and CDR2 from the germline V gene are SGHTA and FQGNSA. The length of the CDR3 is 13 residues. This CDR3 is CASSLASPYEQYF. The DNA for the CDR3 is TGTGCCAGCAGCTTAGCGAGCCCCTACGAGCAGTACTTC.